The clone carrying this T cell receptor beta chain was observed many times. The entry originates in a study of T cells after yellow fever vaccination. The V end lost 4 bases, the J end lost 3 bases, and 11 bases lay between the germline ends. The CDR3 spans 15 residues. The germline V gene encodes CDR1 SGHRS and CDR2 YFSETQ. Each CDR3 protein is one row after TCRdb ran MiXCR on the 5' RACE reads. This sample has about 69,000 distinct CDR3 sequences, with under 6.5% found just once. This receptor was obtained from a man younger than 35 who received the YFV17D yellow fever vaccine. V gene TRBV5-1 combines with J gene TRBJ2-6; tentatively, D is TRBD1 (5 bases). The sample here was CD4+ T cells sorted from PBMCs, taken roughly 15 days after the first yellow fever vaccination. The CDR3 is CASSPQGNGANVLTF. CDR3 DNA sequence: TGCGCCAGCAGCCCCCAGGGTAATGGGGCCAACGTCCTGACTTTC.